One T cell receptor (beta chain) is described in this entry. This receptor's antigen is unknown. Base qualities are not recorded, but no much larger clone differs from it by a single base. This sample stems from a study of T-cell memory formation after mild COVID-19 (dated by TCRdb to 2020 to 2022). Regarding the research as a whole: TCR sequence clusters from the two donors were found to be largely donor specific. In two donors, T-cell clones that expanded and contracted after mild COVID-19 were followed by sequencing TCRalpha and TCRbeta repertoires longitudinally. Two young, previously healthy adult volunteers, one female and one male, were included in the cohort. Study-wide findings and limitations: Contracting CD4+ clones were found mainly in CM and EM memory subsets, while CD8+ clones were enriched in EMRA. Clones that contracted from day 15 to 85 showed balanced CD4/CD8 phenotypes, whereas a second wave of clones that expanded from day 15 to 37 leaned towards CD4+. Whether the second-wave clones peaking on day 37 were SARS-CoV-2 specific was not confirmed. The study included only a couple of mild cases, and larger cohorts that include severe cases with pre-infection samples were judged to be necessary. Some responding clones were detected in pre-infection memory, suggesting pre-existing cross-reactive memory T cells joined the SARS-CoV-2 response.

Sequencing was performed on an Illumina NovaSeq 6000. TCRalpha and TCRbeta cDNA libraries were built by 5'RACE with constant-segment primers, adding sample barcodes and unique molecular identifiers. Trizol reagent was used to extract RNA from every sample. The libraries were amplified in two PCR steps, and the second step added a second sample barcode and Illumina TruSeq adapters. Libraries were sequenced on an Illumina NovaSeq with 2 x 150 bp paired-end reads. For the original study's pipeline: Demultiplexing of reads and collapsing into UMI-guided consensus sequences were performed with migec v1.2.7. Using mixcr v2.1.11, UMI consensuses were aligned to TRA and TRB V and J templates and then assembled into clonotypes. Expanded or contracted clonotypes were those called significant by both edgeR and NoisET, with noise models trained on biological replicates. edgeR calls used a false discovery rate-adjusted p below 0.01 and a log2 fold-change threshold of 1. As an exploratory analysis of dynamics, max-normalized trajectories of the 1000 most abundant clonotypes were examined with PCA combined with hierarchical clustering. Separately sequenced CD4+ and CD8+ repertoires were used to assign a CD4 or CD8 phenotype to each responding clone. The raw public data were reprocessed by TCRdb itself: fastp quality trimming at Q25, MiXCR clonotype calling, in-frame beta chains only. Each CDR3 protein gets just one entry, which takes the most common genes and DNA from the rows behind it. The V and J calls reflect TCRdb's pipeline rather than the authors' work. The sample yields some 130,000 distinct CDR3 sequences; 16% were counted once. The ten biggest clones cover approximately 13% of the sample.

Ficoll-Paque density gradient centrifugation was the method used to isolate PBMCs. Compared with germline, V lacks 6 bases and J lacks 2 bases; bases without a gene match: 0. From its cysteine to its phenylalanine, the CDR3 spans 12 amino acids. Only the CDR3 DNA stays, 36 bases, in frame from base 1. According to the germline V gene (reference sequence), CDR1 reads SEHNR and CDR2 reads FQNEAQ. The sequence is built from TRBV7-9 and TRBJ2-7; 8 bases in the junction line up with TRBD2. The specimen sequenced was PBMCs or a T cell subset sorted from them (not recorded which). This sequence originates from an adult woman who had mild COVID-19 (a few samples of this study predate the infection). The sample titles of this study are shuffled in the database, so cell type and time point are left out; the donor was told from shared clones. The CDR3 is CASRGLAYEQYF. The sequenced DNA: TGTGCCAGCAGGGGACTAGCCTACGAGCAGTACTTC.